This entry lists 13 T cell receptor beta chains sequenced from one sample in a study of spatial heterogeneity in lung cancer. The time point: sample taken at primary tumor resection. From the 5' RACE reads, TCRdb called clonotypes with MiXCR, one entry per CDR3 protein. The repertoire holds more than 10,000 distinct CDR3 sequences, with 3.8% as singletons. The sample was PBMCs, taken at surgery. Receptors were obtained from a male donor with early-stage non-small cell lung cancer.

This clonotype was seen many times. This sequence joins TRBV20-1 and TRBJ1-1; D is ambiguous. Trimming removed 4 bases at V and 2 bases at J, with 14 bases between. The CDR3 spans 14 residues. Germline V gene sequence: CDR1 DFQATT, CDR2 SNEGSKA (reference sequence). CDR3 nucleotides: TGCAGTGCTACGGACCGAGTGCTAAACACTGAAGCTTTCTTT. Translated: CSATDRVLNTEAFF.

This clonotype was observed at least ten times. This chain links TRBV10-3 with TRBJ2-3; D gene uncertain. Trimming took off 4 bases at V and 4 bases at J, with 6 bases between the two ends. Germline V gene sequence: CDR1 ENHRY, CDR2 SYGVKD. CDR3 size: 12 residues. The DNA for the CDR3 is TGTGCCATCAGTGGAGTAGCAGATACGCAGTATTTT. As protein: CAISGVADTQYF.

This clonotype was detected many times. CDR3 sequence: CASSLGLGGTDTQYF. The CDR3 nucleotides read TGTGCCAGCAGCTTAGGCTTGGGGGGCACAGATACGCAGTATTTT. The chain combines TRBV7-2 with TRBJ2-3; D possibly uses TRBD1 or TRBD2 (5 bases each). The CDR3 extends over 15 amino acids. Germline-derived CDR1 and CDR2 are SGHTA and FQGNSA. Trimming left V 1 base short and J 1 base short, with 9 bases between.

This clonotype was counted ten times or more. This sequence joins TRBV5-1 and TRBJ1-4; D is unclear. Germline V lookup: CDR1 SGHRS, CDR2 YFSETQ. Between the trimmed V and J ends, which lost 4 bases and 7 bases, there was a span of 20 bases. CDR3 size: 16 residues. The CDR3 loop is CASSPVGSSVGEKLFF. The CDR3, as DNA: TGCGCCAGCAGCCCTGTCGGTTCCTCTGTTGGTGAAAAACTGTTTTTT.

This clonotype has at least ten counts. The CDR3 DNA reads as TGCGCCAGCAGCCAAGATCAGGGTCAGCCCCAGCATTTT. Its translation is CASSQDQGQPQHF. This chain links TRBV4-3 with TRBJ1-5; D perhaps matches TRBD1 (5 bases). The V end lost 0 bases, the J end lost 6 bases, and 6 bases lay between the germline ends. Germline V CDR1 and CDR2: LGHNA, YSLEER. The length of the CDR3 is 13 residues.

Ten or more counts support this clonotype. CDR3 nucleotide sequence: TGCAGTGCTAGAGCTCTGAGCGGGAGTCGGACCGGGGAGCTGTTTTTT. It codes for CSARALSGSRTGELFF. This sequence joins TRBV20-1 and TRBJ2-2; 8 nucleotides match TRBD2. V was pared by 1 base and J by 5 bases, with 9 bases of the junction left unmatched. The germline V gene encodes CDR1 DFQATT and CDR2 SNEGSKA (reference sequence). The CDR3 consists of 16 residues.

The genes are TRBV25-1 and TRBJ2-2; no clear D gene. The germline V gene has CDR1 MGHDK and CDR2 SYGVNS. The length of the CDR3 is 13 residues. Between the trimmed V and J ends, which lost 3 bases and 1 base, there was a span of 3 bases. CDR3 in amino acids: CASSDGNTGELFF. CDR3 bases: TGTGCCAGCAGTGACGGGAACACCGGGGAGCTGTTTTTT.

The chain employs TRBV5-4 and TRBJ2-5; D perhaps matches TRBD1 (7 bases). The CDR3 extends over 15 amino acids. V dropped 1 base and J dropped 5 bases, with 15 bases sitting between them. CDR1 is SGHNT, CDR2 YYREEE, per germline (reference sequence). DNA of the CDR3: TGTGCCAGCAGCTTGAGGACAGGCGCGGGGGAGACCCAGTACTTC. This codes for CASSLRTGAGETQYF.

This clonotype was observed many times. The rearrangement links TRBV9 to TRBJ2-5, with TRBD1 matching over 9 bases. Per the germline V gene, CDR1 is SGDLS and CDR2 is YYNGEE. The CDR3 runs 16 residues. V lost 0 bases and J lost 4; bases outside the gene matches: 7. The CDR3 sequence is CASSVGGTGRRETQYF. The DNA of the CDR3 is TGTGCCAGCAGCGTAGGAGGGACAGGGAGGAGAGAGACCCAGTACTTC. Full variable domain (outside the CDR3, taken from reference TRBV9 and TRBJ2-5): DSGVTQTPKHLITATGQRVTLRCSPRSGDLSVYWYQQSLDQGLQFLIQYYNGEERAKGNILERFSAQQFPDLHSELNLSSLELGDSALYFCASSVGGTGRRETQYFGPGTRLLVL.

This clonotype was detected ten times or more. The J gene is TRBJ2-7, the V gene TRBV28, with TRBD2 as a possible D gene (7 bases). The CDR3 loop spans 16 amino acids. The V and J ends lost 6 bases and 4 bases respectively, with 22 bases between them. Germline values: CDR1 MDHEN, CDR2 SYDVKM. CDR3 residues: CASSPGGNLRQYEQYF. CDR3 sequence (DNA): TGTGCCAGCAGCCCGGGGGGCAACCTCCGGCAGTACGAGCAGTACTTC.

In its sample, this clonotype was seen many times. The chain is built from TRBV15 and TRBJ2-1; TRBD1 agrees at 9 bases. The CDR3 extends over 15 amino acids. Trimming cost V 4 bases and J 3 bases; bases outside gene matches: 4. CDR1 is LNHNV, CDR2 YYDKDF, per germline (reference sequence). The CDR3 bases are TGTGCCACCAGCACCGGGACAGGGAACTACAATGAGCAGTTCTTC. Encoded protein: CATSTGTGNYNEQFF. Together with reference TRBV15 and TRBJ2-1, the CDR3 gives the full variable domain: DAMVIQNPRYQVTQFGKPVTLSCSQTLNHNVMYWYQQKSSQAPKLLFHYYDKDFNNEADTPDNFQSRRPNTSFCFLDIRSPGLGDTAMYLCATSTGTGNYNEQFFGPGTRLTVL.

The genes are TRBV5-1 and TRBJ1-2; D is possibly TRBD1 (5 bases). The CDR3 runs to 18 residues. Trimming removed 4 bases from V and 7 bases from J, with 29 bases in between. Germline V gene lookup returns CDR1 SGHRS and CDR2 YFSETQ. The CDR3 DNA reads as TGCGCCAGCAGCCCCGGGACCTTTCCGGGGCTCAATTATGGTGGCTACACCTTC. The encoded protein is CASSPGTFPGLNYGGYTF.

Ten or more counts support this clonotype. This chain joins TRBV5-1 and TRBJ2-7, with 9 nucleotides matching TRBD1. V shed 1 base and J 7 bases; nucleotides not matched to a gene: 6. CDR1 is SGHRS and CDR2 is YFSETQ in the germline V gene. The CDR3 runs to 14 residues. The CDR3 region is CASSLWGQGGEQYF. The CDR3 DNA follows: TGCGCCAGCAGCTTGTGGGGACAGGGTGGTGAGCAGTACTTC.